This T cell receptor beta chain was profiled in a study of T cell responses to AZD1222 COVID-19 vaccine. General study results and limits: At baseline, seropositivity was found in only six or seven AZD1222 recipients.

TCRdb's table, derived via immunoSEQ multiplex PCR, lists solely in-frame clones and lacks some. This sample has under 150,000 clones, with over 75% found just once. Points on this clone: The antigen is undetermined.

CDR1 is ENHRY and CDR2 is SYGVKD in the germline V gene. With 4 bases removed from V and 6 bases from J, the gap between germline ends came to 5 bases. There are 11 residues in the CDR3. The receptor was derived from an adult in good health. The specimen was peripheral blood, collected on day 0 of MenACWY control vaccination. V and J are TRBV10-3 and TRBJ2-3; D gene unclear. The CDR3 loop is CAISGADTQYF. The CDR3 DNA follows: TGTGCCATCAGTGGGGCCGATACGCAGTATTTT.